This T cell receptor (beta chain) is drawn from a study of blood T cell repertoires in COVID-19. Per the original methods: Researchers report that nucleated cell counts were estimated from reference gene primer amplification. Only in-frame clones appear in the TCRdb table, and some are missing; sequencing was by immunoSEQ multiplex PCR. V and J calls and clone size are copied from that table; D and trimming were computed from the DNA. The profile covers about 74,000 clones, with more than 90% appearing a single time and about 8.9% taken by the ten largest. This CDR3 is 12 amino acids long. V was cut by 5 bases and J by 5 bases, with 7 bases left in between. Germline V gene sequence: CDR1 MNHEY, CDR2 SVGAGI.

The sequence was obtained from a human donor in a cohort sampled during active COVID-19. The sequenced material came from peripheral blood. J is TRBJ2-1 and V is TRBV6-5; possibly TRBD2 for D (6 bases). This chain's CDR3 is CASSRTNNEQFF. The CDR3 region has the DNA TGTGCCAGCAGTCGGACTAACAATGAGCAGTTCTTC.